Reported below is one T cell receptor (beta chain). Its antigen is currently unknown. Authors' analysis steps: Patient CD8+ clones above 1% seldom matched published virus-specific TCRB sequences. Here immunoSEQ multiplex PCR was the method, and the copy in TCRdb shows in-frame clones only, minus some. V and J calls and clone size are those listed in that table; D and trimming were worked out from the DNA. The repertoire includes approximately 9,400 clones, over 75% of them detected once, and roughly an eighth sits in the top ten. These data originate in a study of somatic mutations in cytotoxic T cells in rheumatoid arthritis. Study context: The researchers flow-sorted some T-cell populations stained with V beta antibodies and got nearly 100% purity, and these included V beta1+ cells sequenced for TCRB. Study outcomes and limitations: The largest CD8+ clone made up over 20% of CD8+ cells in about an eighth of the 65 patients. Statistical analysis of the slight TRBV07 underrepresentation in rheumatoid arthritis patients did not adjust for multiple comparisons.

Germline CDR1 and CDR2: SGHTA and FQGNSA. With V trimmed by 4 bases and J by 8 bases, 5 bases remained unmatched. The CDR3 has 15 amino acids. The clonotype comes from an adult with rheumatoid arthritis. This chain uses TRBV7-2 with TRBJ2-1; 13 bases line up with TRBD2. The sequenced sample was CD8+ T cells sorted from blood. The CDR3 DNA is TGTGCCAGCAGCTCCGGGACTAGCGGGGTAGATGAGCAGTTCTTC. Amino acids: CASSSGTSGVDEQFF. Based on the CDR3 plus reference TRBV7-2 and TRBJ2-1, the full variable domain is GAGVSQSPSNKVTEKGKDVELRCDPISGHTALYWYRQSLGQGLEFLIYFQGNSAPDKSGLPSDRFSAERTGGSVSTLTIQRTQQEDSAVYLCASSSGTSGVDEQFFGPGTRLTVL.